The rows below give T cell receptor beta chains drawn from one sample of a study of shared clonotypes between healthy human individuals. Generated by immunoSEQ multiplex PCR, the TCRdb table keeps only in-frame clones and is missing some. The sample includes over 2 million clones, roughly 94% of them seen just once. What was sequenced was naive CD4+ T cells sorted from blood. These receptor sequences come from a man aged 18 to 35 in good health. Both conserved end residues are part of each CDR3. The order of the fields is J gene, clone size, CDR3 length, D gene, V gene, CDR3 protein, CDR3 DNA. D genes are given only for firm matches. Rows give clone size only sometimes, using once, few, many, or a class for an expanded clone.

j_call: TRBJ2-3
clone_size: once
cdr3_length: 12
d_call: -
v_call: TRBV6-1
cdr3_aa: CASSDPGDTQYF
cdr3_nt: TGTGCCAGCAGTGATCCGGGGGATACGCAGTATTTT

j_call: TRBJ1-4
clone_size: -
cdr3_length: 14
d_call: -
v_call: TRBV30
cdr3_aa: CAWSVGPDEGKLFF
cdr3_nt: TGTGCCTGGAGTGTTGGGCCAGATGAGGGAAAACTGTTTTTT

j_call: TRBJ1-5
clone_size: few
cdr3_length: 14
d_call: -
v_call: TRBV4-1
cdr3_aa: CASSQVRSNQPQHF
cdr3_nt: TGCGCCAGCAGCCAAGTCCGAAGCAATCAGCCCCAGCATTTT

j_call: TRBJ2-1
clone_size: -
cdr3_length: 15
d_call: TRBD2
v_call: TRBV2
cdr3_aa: CASSPTSGIYNEQFF
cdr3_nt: TGTGCCAGCAGTCCAACTAGCGGGATCTACAATGAGCAGTTCTTC

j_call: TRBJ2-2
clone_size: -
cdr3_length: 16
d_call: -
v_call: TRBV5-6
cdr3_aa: CASRPAPGLDTGELFF
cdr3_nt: TGTGCCAGCAGGCCCGCACCGGGACTGGACACCGGGGAGCTGTTTTTT

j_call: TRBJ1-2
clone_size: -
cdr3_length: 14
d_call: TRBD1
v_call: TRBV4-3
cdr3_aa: CASSRDRLDYGYTF
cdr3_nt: TGCGCCAGCAGCAGGGACAGACTAGACTATGGCTACACCTTC

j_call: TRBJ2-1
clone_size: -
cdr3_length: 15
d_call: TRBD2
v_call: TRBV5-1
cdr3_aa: CASTLEGLGGNEQFF
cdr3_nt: TGCGCCAGCACCTTAGAAGGACTAGGCGGCAATGAGCAGTTCTTC

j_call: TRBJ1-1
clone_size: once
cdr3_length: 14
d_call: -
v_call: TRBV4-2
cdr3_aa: CASSPGGLNTEAFF
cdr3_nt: TGTGCCAGCAGCCCCGGCGGTCTGAACACTGAAGCTTTCTTT

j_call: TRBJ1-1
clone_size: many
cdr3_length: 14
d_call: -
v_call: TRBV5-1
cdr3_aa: CASSWDGPASVAFF
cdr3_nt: TGCGCCAGCAGCTGGGACGGGCCAGCATCGGTAGCTTTCTTT

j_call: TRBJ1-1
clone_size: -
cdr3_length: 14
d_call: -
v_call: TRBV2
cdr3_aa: CASTPAGRAAEAFF
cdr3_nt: TGTGCCAGCACCCCCGCGGGCAGGGCAGCTGAAGCTTTCTTT

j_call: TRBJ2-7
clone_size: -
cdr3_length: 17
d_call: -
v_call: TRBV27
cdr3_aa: CASSFSRGRSGPCEQYF
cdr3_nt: TGTGCCAGCAGTTTCTCTCGGGGCAGGAGCGGTCCCTGCGAGCAGTACTTC

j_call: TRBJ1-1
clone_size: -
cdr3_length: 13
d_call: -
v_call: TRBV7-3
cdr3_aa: CASSPQGVAEAFF
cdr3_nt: TGTGCCAGCAGCCCACAGGGAGTTGCTGAAGCTTTCTTT

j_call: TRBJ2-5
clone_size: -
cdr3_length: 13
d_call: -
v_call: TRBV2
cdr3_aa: CASRGTFLETQYF
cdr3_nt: TGTGCCAGCAGAGGGACGTTCCTCGAGACCCAGTACTTC

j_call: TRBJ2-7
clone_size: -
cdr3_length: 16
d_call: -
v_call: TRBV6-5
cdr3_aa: CASSYNLRDKNYEQYF
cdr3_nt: TGTGCCAGCAGTTACAACCTCCGGGACAAAAACTACGAGCAGTACTTC

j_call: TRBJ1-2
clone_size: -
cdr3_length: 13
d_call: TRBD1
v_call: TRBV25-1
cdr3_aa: CASSPGQGYGYTF
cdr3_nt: TGTGCCAGCAGTCCGGGACAGGGCTATGGCTACACCTTC

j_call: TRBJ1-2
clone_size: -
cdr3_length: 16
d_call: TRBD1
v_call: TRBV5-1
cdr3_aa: CASSQTGTGHGGGYTF
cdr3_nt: TGCGCCAGCAGCCAGACCGGGACAGGGCATGGTGGTGGCTACACCTTC

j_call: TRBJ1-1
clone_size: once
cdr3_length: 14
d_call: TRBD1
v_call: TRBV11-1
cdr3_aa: CASSPWGQGTEAFF
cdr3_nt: TGTGCCAGCAGCCCCTGGGGACAGGGGACTGAAGCTTTCTTT

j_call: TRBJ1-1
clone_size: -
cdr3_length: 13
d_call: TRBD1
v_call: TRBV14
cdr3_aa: CASSRDRVTEAFF
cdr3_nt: TGTGCCAGCAGCCGCGACAGGGTGACTGAAGCTTTCTTT

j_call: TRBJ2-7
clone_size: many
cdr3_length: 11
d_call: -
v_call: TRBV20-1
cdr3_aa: CSANRDVEQYF
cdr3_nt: TGCAGTGCAAACCGGGACGTCGAGCAGTACTTC

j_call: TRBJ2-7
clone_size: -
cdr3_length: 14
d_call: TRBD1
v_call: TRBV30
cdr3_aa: CAWSVQGTPYEQYF
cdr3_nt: TGTGCCTGGAGTGTACAGGGGACCCCCTACGAGCAGTACTTC

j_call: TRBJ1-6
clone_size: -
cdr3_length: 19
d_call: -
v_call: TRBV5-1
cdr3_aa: CASSLGIGITSSYNSPLHF
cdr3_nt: TGCGCCAGCAGCTTGGGTATTGGGATAACTAGCTCCTATAATTCACCCCTCCACTTT

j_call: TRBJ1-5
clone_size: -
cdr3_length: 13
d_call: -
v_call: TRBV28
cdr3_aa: CASTEGQGQPQHF
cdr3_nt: TGTGCCAGCACCGAAGGGCAGGGACAGCCCCAGCATTTT

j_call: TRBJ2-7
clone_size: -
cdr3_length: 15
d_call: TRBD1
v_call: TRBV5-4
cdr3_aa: CASSLRDRGSYEQYF
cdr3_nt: TGTGCCAGCAGCCTCCGGGACAGGGGTTCCTACGAGCAGTACTTC

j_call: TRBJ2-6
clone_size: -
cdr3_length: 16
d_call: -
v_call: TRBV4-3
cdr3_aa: CASSQEYGFGANVLTF
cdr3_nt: TGCGCCAGCAGCCAAGAATACGGGTTTGGGGCCAACGTCCTGACTTTC

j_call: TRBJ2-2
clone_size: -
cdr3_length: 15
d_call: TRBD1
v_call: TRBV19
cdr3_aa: CASSPGTGNTGELFF
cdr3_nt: TGTGCCAGTAGTCCCGGGACAGGGAACACCGGGGAGCTGTTTTTT

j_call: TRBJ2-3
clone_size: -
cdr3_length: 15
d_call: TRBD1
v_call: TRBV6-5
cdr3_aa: CASSYWGTASDTQYF
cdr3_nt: TGTGCCAGCAGTTACTGGGGGACAGCTTCAGATACGCAGTATTTT

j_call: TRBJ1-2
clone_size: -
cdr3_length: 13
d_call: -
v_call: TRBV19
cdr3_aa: CASSIRQGYGYTF
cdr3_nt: TGTGCCAGTAGTATTCGGCAGGGCTATGGCTACACCTTC

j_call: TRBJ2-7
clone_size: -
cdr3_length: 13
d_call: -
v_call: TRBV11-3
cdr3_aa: CASSSGEGYEQYF
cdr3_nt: TGTGCCAGCAGCTCGGGAGAGGGTTACGAGCAGTACTTC

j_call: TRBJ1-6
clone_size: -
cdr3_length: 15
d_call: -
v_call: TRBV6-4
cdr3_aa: CASWMQGLSNSPLHF
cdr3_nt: TGTGCCAGCTGGATGCAGGGGCTTAGTAATTCACCCCTCCACTTT

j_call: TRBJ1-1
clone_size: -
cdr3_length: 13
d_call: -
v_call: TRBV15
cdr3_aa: CATSREENTEAFF
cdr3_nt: TGTGCCACCAGCAGGGAAGAGAACACTGAAGCTTTCTTT

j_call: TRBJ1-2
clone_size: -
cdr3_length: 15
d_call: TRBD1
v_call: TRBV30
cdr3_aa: CAWDRTGGLGYGYTF
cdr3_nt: TGTGCCTGGGACCGGACAGGCGGGTTAGGGTATGGCTACACCTTC

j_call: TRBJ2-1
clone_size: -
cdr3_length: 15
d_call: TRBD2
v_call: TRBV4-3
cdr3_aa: CASSQDVTTSREQFF
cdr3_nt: TGCGCCAGCAGCCAAGATGTGACGACTAGCAGGGAGCAGTTCTTC

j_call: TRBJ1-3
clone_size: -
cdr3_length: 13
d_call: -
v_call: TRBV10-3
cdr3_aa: CAISEWGGNTIYF
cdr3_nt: TGTGCCATCAGTGAGTGGGGAGGAAACACCATATATTTT

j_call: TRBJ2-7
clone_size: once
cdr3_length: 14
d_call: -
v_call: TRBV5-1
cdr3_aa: CASSLEYSSYEQYF
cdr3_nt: TGCGCCAGCAGCTTGGAATACAGCTCCTACGAGCAGTACTTC

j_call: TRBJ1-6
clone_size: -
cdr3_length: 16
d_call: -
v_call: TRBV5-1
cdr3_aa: CASSLAGIPYNSPLHF
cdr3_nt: TGCGCCAGCAGCTTGGCAGGGATACCCTATAATTCACCCCTCCACTTT

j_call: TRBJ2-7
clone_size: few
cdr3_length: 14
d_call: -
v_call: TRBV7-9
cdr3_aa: CASSLGQVSYEQYF
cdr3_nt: TGTGCCAGCAGCTTAGGACAGGTCTCCTACGAGCAGTACTTC

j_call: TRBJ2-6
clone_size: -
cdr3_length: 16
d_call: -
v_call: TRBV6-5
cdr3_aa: CASSYSDSSGANVLTF
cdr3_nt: TGTGCCAGCAGTTACAGCGACAGCTCTGGGGCCAACGTCCTGACTTTC

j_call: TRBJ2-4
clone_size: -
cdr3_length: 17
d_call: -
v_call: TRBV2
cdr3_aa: CASSETTGLIAKNIQYF
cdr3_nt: TGTGCCAGCAGTGAAACGACGGGCCTGATAGCCAAAAACATTCAGTACTTC

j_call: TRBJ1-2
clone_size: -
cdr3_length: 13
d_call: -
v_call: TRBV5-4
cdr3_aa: CASRPTVAGGYTF
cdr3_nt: TGTGCCAGCAGGCCGACAGTTGCGGGAGGCTACACCTTC

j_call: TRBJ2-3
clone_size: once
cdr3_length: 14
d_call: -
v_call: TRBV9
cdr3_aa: CASSVGMGTDTQYF
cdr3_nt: TGTGCCAGCAGCGTAGGGATGGGAACAGATACGCAGTATTTT

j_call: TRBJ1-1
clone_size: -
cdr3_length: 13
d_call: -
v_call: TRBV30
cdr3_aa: CAWSERLDTEAFF
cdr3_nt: TGTGCCTGGAGTGAACGGTTGGACACTGAAGCTTTCTTT

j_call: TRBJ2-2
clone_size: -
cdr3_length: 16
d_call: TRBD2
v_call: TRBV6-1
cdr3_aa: CASSEGSGTNTGELFF
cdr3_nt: TGTGCCAGCAGTGAGGGGAGCGGGACGAACACCGGGGAGCTGTTTTTT

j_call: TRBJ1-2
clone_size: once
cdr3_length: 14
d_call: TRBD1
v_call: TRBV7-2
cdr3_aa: CASSSGQGANGYTF
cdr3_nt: TGTGCCAGCAGCTCCGGACAGGGGGCGAATGGCTACACCTTC

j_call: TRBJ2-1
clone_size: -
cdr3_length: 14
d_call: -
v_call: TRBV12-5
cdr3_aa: CASGLVGMYYEQFF
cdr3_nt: TGTGCTAGTGGTTTGGTAGGAATGTATTACGAGCAGTTCTTC

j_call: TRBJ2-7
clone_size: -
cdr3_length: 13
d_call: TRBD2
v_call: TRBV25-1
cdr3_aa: CASRAGGPGEQYF
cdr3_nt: TGTGCCAGCAGGGCGGGAGGGCCCGGGGAGCAGTACTTC

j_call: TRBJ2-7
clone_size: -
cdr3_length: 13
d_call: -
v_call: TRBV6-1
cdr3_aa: CAILGQLTYEQYF
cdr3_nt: TGTGCCATCCTGGGGCAGCTTACCTACGAGCAGTACTTC

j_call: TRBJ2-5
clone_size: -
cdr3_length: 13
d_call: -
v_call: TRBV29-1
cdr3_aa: CSVSGQRQETQYF
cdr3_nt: TGCAGCGTTTCCGGACAGCGTCAAGAGACCCAGTACTTC